These 20 T cell receptor beta chains were sequenced from one sample in a study of cytomegalovirus exposure and HLA in healthy donors. PCR used 60 Vbeta primers and 13 Jbeta primers. Only in-frame clones appear in the TCRdb table, and some are missing; sequencing was by immunoSEQ multiplex PCR. Here the sample table reports approximately 140,000 clones. Material for sequencing was PBMCs. These receptor sequences come from a man in his forties in good health and CMV-seronegative.

The J gene is TRBJ2-5, the V gene TRBV2; 10 nucleotides line up with TRBD2. Germline V gene lookup returns CDR1 SNHLY and CDR2 FYNNEI. The trim removed 7 bases at V and 4 bases at J, leaving 9 bases unmatched. The CDR3 covers 15 residues. CDR3: CASKLASGGGETQYF. The CDR3 bases are TGTGCCAGCAAGCTGGCTAGCGGGGGAGGAGAGACCCAGTACTTC.

This rearrangement joins TRBV2 to TRBJ1-6; no clear D gene. The CDR3 loop spans 15 amino acids. Trimming removed 0 bases at V and 9 bases at J, with 12 bases between. CDR1 and CDR2 from the germline V gene are SNHLY and FYNNEI. The CDR3 sequence is CASSEAMVEVSPLHF. DNA for the CDR3: TGTGCCAGCAGTGAAGCGATGGTAGAGGTTTCACCCCTCCACTTT.

The chain couples TRBV18 to TRBJ1-6; TRBD1 aligns across 7 bases. The ends lost 5 bases at V and 10 bases at J; junction bases unmatched: 5. The germline CDR1 and CDR2 sequences are KGHSH and LQKENI. CDR3 length equals 13 residues. CDR3 sequence: CASSTGVESPLHF. The CDR3 DNA reads TGTGCCAGCTCAACAGGGGTGGAATCACCCCTCCACTTT.

Notes on this clone: The sample carries other DNA sequences with the same CDR3. V and J are TRBV19 and TRBJ2-3, with D possibly matching TRBD2 (6 bases). Germline V gene data show CDR1 as LNHDA and CDR2 as SQIVND (reference sequence). Trimming shortened V by 8 bases and J by 2 bases, and 8 bases separated the two germline ends. There are 12 residues in the CDR3. This CDR3 reads CASRGNTDTQYF. The CDR3 region has the DNA TGTGCCAGTCGCGGGAACACAGATACGCAGTATTTT.

The chain has TRBV13 and TRBJ2-3; TRBD1 aligns across 8 bases. The V gene end was trimmed by 6 bases and the J gene end by 4 bases; junction bases not matched to a gene: 9. This CDR3 comprises 15 residues. Germline V lookup: CDR1 PRHDT, CDR2 FYEKMQ (reference sequence). The chain's CDR3 is CASSSIAGGADTQYF. In DNA form, the CDR3 reads TGTGCCAGCAGTTCGATTGCAGGGGGCGCAGATACGCAGTATTTT. Full variable domain (outside the CDR3, taken from reference TRBV13 and TRBJ2-3): AAGVIQSPRHLIKEKRETATLKCYPIPRHDTVYWYQQGPGQDPQFLISFYEKMQSDKGSIPDRFSAQQFSDYHSELNMSSLELGDSALYFCASSSIAGGADTQYFGPGTRLTVL.

This rearrangement joins TRBV19 to TRBJ1-2; D perhaps matches TRBD1 (5 bases). This CDR3 has 13 residues. Trimming shortened V by 5 bases and J by 5 bases, and 12 bases separated the two germline ends. Germline CDR1 and CDR2: LNHDA and SQIVND (reference sequence). The CDR3 DNA is TGTGCCAGTAGTCGGGCAGGGATATATGGCTACACCTTC. Protein sequence: CASSRAGIYGYTF. Looking up the rest from reference TRBV19 and TRBJ1-2 gives the full variable domain: DGGITQSPKYLFRKEGQNVTLSCEQNLNHDAMYWYRQDPGQGLRLIYYSQIVNDFQKGDIAEGYSVSREKKESFPLTVTSAQKNPTAFYLCASSRAGIYGYTFGSGTRLTVV.

J is TRBJ1-2 and V is TRBV28; D gene unclear. Deletions cut 5 bases from V and 2 bases from J, with 9 bases between. Germline lookup yields CDR1 MDHEN and CDR2 SYDVKM. The length of the CDR3 is 13 residues. CDR3 sequence reads: CASSNQENYGYTF. The CDR3 nucleotides are TGTGCCAGCAGTAACCAGGAAAACTATGGCTACACCTTC.

About this clone: The identical CDR3 is also encoded by other nucleotide sequences in the sample. The chain is built from TRBV9 and TRBJ2-1; 7 bases line up with TRBD2. The trim removed 0 bases at V and 7 bases at J, leaving 7 bases unmatched. From germline, CDR1 is SGDLS and CDR2 YYNGEE. The CDR3 length is 15 residues. In DNA, the CDR3 is TGTGCCAGCAGCGTAGACCCGGGGGAGGGTAATGAGCAGTTCTTC. Its protein product is CASSVDPGEGNEQFF.

The V and J genes are TRBV27 and TRBJ2-2; D is uncertain. Trimming stripped 5 bases from V and 3 bases from J, with 4 bases between. CDR3 length: 12 residues. Germline V gene data show CDR1 as MNHEY and CDR2 as SMNVEV (reference sequence). CDR3 sequence (DNA): TGTGCCAGCAGTCTCCACACCGGGGAGCTGTTTTTT. Encoded protein: CASSLHTGELFF.

The chain is built from TRBV5-1 and TRBJ1-2, with D unresolved. This CDR3 is built from 14 residues. Deletions cut 1 base from V and 2 bases from J, with 9 bases between. Germline CDR1 reads SGHRS; CDR2 reads YFSETQ. This chain's CDR3 is CASSLTEMNYGYTF. The CDR3 DNA is TGCGCCAGCAGCTTGACCGAGATGAACTATGGCTACACCTTC.

The CDR3 loop is CASSRQASTDTQYF. The CDR3 DNA follows: TGTGCCAGCAGTCGACAGGCTAGCACAGATACGCAGTATTTT. The chain couples TRBV6-5 to TRBJ2-3; D is possibly TRBD1 (6 bases). The CDR3 length is 14 residues. Per the germline V gene, CDR1 is MNHEY and CDR2 is SVGAGI. Trimming shortened V by 5 bases and J by 0 bases, and 9 bases separated the two germline ends.

This rearrangement joins TRBV9 to TRBJ2-1; TRBD2 matches 8 bases. The germline V gene has CDR1 SGDLS and CDR2 YYNGEE. V dropped 1 base and J dropped 8; count of bases not matched to a gene: 8. The CDR3 has 15 amino acids. Here the CDR3 DNA reads TGTGCCAGCAGCGTATCCCGCGGGGGGCCAGATGAGCAGTTCTTC. Protein: CASSVSRGGPDEQFF.

The chain combines TRBV7-3 with TRBJ1-2; D unresolved. The germline V and J ends were trimmed by 4 bases and 4 bases, with 10 bases remaining between them. Germline CDR1 reads SGHTA; CDR2 reads FQGTGA. This CDR3 region has 13 residues. CDR3 in amino acids: CASSYNVGYGYTF. CDR3 DNA: TGTGCCAGCAGCTATAATGTCGGCTATGGCTACACCTTC.

The chain uses TRBV5-6 and TRBJ1-5; D remains ambiguous. The CDR3 has 14 residues. Germline V gene sequence: CDR1 SGHDT, CDR2 YYEEEE. V was clipped by 0 bases and J by 2 bases, with 6 bases between them. CDR3 protein: CASSLDRGNQPQHF. CDR3 in DNA: TGTGCCAGCAGCTTGGACCGGGGCAATCAGCCCCAGCATTTT.

V gene TRBV25-1 combines with J gene TRBJ1-2; 7 bases are shared with TRBD1. The CDR3 runs to 14 residues. Germline V CDR1 and CDR2: MGHDK, SYGVNS. The V segment lost 6 bases and the J segment 5 bases; nucleotides outside the gene matches: 9. CDR3 nucleotides: TGTGCCAGCAGGGGCCGCGACAGGGAGTATGGCTACACCTTC. Its protein product is CASRGRDREYGYTF.

The rearrangement links TRBV28 to TRBJ1-1, with D uncertain. Trimming shortened V by 3 bases and J by 0 bases, and 11 bases separated the two germline ends. This CDR3 has 15 amino acids. Germline-derived CDR1 and CDR2 are MDHEN and SYDVKM. The CDR3 reads CASSLTGALNTEAFF. In nucleotides, the CDR3 is TGTGCCAGCAGTTTGACGGGAGCCCTGAACACTGAAGCTTTCTTT.

The chain uses TRBV29-1 and TRBJ2-7, with a weak D call TRBD1 (6 bases). V was trimmed by 4 bases and J by 2 bases, leaving 15 bases between them. Germline CDR1 is SQVTM and CDR2 is ANQGSEA. The CDR3 totals 14 residues. The CDR3 reads CSVVGAGAAYEQYF. CDR3 DNA sequence: TGCAGCGTTGTTGGAGCAGGGGCCGCCTACGAGCAGTACTTC.

The genes are TRBV7-2 and TRBJ2-1; 10 bases fit TRBD2. The V and J ends lost 4 bases and 5 bases, in that order; junction bases with no gene match: 5. In germline, CDR1 is SGHTA, CDR2 FQGNSA. This CDR3 is built from 15 residues. CDR3 sequence (DNA): TGTGCCAGCAGCTCCAAGCGGGGGGGACACAATGAGCAGTTCTTC. This sequence encodes CASSSKRGGHNEQFF.

V usage is TRBV5-1 and J usage is TRBJ1-1; D perhaps matches TRBD1 (5 bases). Germline V gene sequence: CDR1 SGHRS, CDR2 YFSETQ. This CDR3 has 14 amino acids. Trimming took off 6 bases at V and 5 bases at J, with 17 bases between the two ends. The CDR3 sequence is CASNPMGGRTEAFF. The CDR3 coding sequence is TGCGCCAGCAACCCCATGGGGGGAAGGACTGAAGCTTTCTTT. Combining the CDR3 with reference TRBV5-1 and TRBJ1-1 gives the whole variable domain KAGVTQTPRYLIKTRGQQVTLSCSPISGHRSVSWYQQTPGQGLQFLFEYFSETQRNKGNFPGRFSGRQFSNSRSEMNVSTLELGDSALYLCASNPMGGRTEAFFGQGTRLTVV.

This chain joins TRBV19 and TRBJ2-1; D is possibly TRBD1 (6 bases). The CDR3 is made up of 16 amino acids. Germline CDR1 and CDR2: LNHDA and SQIVND (reference sequence). V lost 3 bases and J lost 2, with 14 bases in between. The CDR3 spells CASSIPQGFTYNEQFF. The CDR3 coding sequence is TGTGCCAGTAGTATCCCCCAGGGGTTTACCTACAATGAGCAGTTCTTC.